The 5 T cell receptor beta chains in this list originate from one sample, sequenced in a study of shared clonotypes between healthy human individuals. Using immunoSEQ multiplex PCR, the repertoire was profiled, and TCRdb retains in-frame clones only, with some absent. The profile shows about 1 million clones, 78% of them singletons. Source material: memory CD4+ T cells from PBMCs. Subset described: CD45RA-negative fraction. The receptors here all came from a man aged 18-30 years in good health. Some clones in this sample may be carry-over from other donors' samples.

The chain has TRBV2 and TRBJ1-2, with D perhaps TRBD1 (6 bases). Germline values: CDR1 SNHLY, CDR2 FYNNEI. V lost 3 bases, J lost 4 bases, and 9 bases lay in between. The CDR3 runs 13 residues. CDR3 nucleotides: TGTGCCAGCAGTGAGGGGACAACCTATGGCTACACCTTC. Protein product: CASSEGTTYGYTF.

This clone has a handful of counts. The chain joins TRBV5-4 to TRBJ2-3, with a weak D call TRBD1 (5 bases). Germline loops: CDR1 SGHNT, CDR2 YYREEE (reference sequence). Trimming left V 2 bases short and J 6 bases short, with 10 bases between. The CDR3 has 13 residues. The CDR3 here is CASSLGAPDTQYF. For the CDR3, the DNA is TGTGCCAGCAGCTTAGGGGCCCCGGATACGCAGTATTTT.

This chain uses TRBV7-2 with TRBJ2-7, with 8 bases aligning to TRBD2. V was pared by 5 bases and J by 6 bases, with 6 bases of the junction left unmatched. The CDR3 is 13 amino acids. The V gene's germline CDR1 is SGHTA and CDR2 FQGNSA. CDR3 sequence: CASSVKRELEQYF. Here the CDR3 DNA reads TGTGCCAGCAGCGTAAAGCGGGAGCTCGAGCAGTACTTC. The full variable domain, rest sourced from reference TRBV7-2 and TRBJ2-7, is GAGVSQSPSNKVTEKGKDVELRCDPISGHTALYWYRQSLGQGLEFLIYFQGNSAPDKSGLPSDRFSAERTGGSVSTLTIQRTQQEDSAVYLCASSVKRELEQYFGPGTRLTVT.

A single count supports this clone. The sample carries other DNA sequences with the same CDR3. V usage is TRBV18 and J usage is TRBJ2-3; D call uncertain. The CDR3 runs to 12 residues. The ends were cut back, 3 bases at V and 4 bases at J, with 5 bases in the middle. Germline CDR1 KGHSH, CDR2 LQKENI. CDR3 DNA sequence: TGTGCCAGCTCACCGGGGTCAGATACGCAGTATTTT. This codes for CASSPGSDTQYF. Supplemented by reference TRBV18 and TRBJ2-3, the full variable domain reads NAGVMQNPRHLVRRRGQEARLRCSPMKGHSHVYWYRQLPEEGLKFMVYLQKENIIDESGMPKERFSAEFPKEGPSILRIQQVVRGDSAAYFCASSPGSDTQYFGPGTRLTVL.

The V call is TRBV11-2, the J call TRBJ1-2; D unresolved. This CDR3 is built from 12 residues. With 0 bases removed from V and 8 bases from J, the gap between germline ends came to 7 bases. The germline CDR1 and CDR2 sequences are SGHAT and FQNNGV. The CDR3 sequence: CASSLDQSGYTF. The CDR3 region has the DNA TGTGCCAGCAGCTTAGACCAATCGGGCTACACCTTC. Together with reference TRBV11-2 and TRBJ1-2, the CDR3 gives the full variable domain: EAGVAQSPRYKIIEKRQSVAFWCNPISGHATLYWYQQILGQGPKLLIQFQNNGVVDDSQLPKDRFSAERLKGVDSTLKIQPAKLEDSAVYLCASSLDQSGYTFGSGTRLTVV.